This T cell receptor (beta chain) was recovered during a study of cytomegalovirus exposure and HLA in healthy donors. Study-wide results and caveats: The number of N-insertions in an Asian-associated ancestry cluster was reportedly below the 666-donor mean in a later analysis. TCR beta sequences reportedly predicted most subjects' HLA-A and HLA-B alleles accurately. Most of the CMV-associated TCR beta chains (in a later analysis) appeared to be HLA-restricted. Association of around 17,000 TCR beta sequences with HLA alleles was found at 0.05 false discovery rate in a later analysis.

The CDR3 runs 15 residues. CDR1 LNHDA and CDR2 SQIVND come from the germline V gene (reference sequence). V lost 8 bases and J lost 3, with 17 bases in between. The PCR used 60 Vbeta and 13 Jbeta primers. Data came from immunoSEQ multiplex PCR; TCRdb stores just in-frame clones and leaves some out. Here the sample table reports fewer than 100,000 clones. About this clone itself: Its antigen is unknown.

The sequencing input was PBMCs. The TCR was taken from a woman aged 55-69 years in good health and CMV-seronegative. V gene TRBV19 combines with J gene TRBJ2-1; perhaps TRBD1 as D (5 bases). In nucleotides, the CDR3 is TGTGCCAGTGGAGCGAGCCAGGGCTACTACAATGAGCAGTTCTTC. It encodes CASGASQGYYNEQFF.